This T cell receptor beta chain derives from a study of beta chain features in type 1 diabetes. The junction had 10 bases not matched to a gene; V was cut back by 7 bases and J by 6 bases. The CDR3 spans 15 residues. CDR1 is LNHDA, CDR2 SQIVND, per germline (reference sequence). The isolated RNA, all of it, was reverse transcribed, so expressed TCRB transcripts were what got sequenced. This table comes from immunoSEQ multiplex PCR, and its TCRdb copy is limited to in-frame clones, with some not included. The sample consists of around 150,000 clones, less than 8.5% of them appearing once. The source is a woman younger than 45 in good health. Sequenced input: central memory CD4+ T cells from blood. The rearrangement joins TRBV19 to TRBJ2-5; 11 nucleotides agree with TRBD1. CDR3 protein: CASKGGQGDRKTQYF. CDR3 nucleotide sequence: TGTGCCAGTAAAGGGGGACAGGGGGATAGAAAGACCCAGTACTTC.